The T cell receptor beta chain under discussion was sequenced for a study of blood T cell repertoires in COVID-19. Study-level background: The origin of the acute and convalescent COVID-19 samples was the United States, Italy and Spain. PBMCs, B-cell-depleted T cells, or T cells provided the cDNA or gDNA that made up the material.

Germline trimming cut 5 bases from V and 6 bases from J; bases unmatched to any gene: 5. This CDR3 spans 15 amino acids. Germline assignment: CDR1 SGHAT and CDR2 FQNNGV. As handled by the study authors: Reference gene primers were amplified, and this amplification served to estimate nucleated cell counts. Profiling relied on immunoSEQ multiplex PCR, and the TCRdb table lists in-frame clones only, not all of them. The V and J calls and clone size are taken from that table; D and trimming were inferred from the DNA. Among about 93,000 clones listed, about nine tenths were seen once. The rearrangement links TRBV11-2 to TRBJ1-4, with 11 nucleotides matching TRBD1. Sample: peripheral blood. The TCR comes from a human donor with active COVID-19. The donor label of this sample is uncertain. Here the CDR3 reads CASSKGQGAYEKLFF. CDR3 sequence (DNA): TGTGCCAGCAGCAAAGGACAGGGGGCTTATGAAAAACTGTTTTTT.